The source of this T cell receptor beta chain is a study of coeliac disease. Assay used: immunoSEQ multiplex PCR; TCRdb lists only in-frame clones, some missing. Among 2,800 or so clones listed, less than 55% were seen once. By sample share, this clone is large. Its antigen is unidentified. The V gene end was trimmed by 0 bases and the J gene end by 6 bases; junction bases not matched to a gene: 9. The CDR3 contains 15 residues. The germline V gene has CDR1 SGHDT and CDR2 YYEEEE. Study-level findings and limits: Lamina propria and intraepithelial cell fractions may contain each other's cells. According to the authors, this method cannot detect gliadin-specific T cells in an unbiased way. Control samples showed higher TRB and TRG clonality than intraepithelial and lamina propria samples in active celiac disease. Most TRB amino acid sequences occurred in only one sample.

The V gene is TRBV5-6, the J gene TRBJ2-7, with 7 bases aligning to TRBD1. The sequencing sample was made of intraepithelial lymphocytes from the gut. The receptor comes from a man aged 50 to 59 with active celiac disease. The CDR3 DNA is TGTGCCAGCAGCTTGGAGGGGGCGCTGAACCCCGAGCAGTACGTC. It codes for CASSLEGALNPEQYV.